These 32 T cell receptor beta chains were all obtained from the same sample, sequenced in a study of T cell changes during pregnancy in multiple sclerosis. Libraries were prepared by immunoSEQ multiplex PCR; TCRdb keeps only in-frame clonotypes and omits some of them. The sample shows 50,000 to 70,000 clones, around 92% of them seen only once. The source was peripheral blood, collected after pregnancy. These receptors came from a female donor in good health, enrolled as a control in a pregnancy study.

The chain couples TRBV11-2 to TRBJ2-5; the D gene is possibly TRBD2 (5 bases). Germline V gives CDR1 SGHAT, CDR2 FQNNGV. The length of the CDR3 is 13 residues. Trimming left V 4 bases short and J 4 bases short, with 10 bases between. CDR3 loop: CASSSSSRETQYF. CDR3 coding DNA: TGTGCCAGCAGCTCTAGCTCCAGAGAGACCCAGTACTTC.

The chain carries TRBV5-6 and TRBJ1-4; 11 nucleotides align to TRBD1. After removal of 4 bases from V and 6 bases from J, the junction contained 11 bases not matched to a gene. Germline CDR1 is SGHDT and CDR2 is YYEEEE. The CDR3 is 17 amino acids. CDR3 loop: CASSRLTGTGGYEKLFF. DNA of the CDR3: TGTGCCAGCAGCCGCTTAACTGGGACAGGGGGGTATGAAAAACTGTTTTTT.

This chain uses TRBV7-9 with TRBJ2-7; 7 nucleotides line up with TRBD1. The CDR3 extends over 16 amino acids. V shed 5 bases, J shed 5 bases, and the junction held 15 bases outside the gene matches. Germline assignment: CDR1 SEHNR and CDR2 FQNEAQ (reference sequence). CDR3 in DNA: TGTGCCAGCAGCCCAGGTCAGGGGGTCGGCCTCGACGAGCAGTACTTC. Translation: CASSPGQGVGLDEQYF.

J is TRBJ1-6 and V is TRBV11-2; TRBD1 matches 8 bases. The V and J ends lost 6 bases and 7 bases, in that order; junction bases with no gene match: 5. Looked up from germline, CDR1 is SGHAT and CDR2 is FQNNGV. The CDR3 loop spans 14 amino acids. Here the CDR3 reads CASRRTGRNSPLHF. The CDR3 DNA is TGTGCCAGCAGAAGGACAGGGCGGAATTCACCCCTCCACTTT.

The chain joins TRBV7-3 to TRBJ2-3; maybe TRBD1 (7 bases). Germline CDR1 SGHTA, CDR2 FQGTGA. Trimming removed 5 bases from V and 3 bases from J, with 12 bases in between. CDR3 length: 14 amino acids. The CDR3 reads CASSRDSGTDTQYF. The CDR3 nucleotides read TGTGCCAGCAGCCGGGACAGCGGGACAGATACGCAGTATTTT.

The rearrangement links TRBV20-1 to TRBJ1-2; possibly TRBD1 for D (5 bases). The CDR3 covers 11 residues. V lost 3 bases and J lost 13, with 15 bases in between. CDR1 DFQATT and CDR2 SNEGSKA come from the germline V gene (reference sequence). In DNA form, the CDR3 reads TGCAGTGCTAGGAGGCAGGGCGACCGCACCTTC. Its protein product is CSARRQGDRTF.

V and J are TRBV19 and TRBJ2-3; D is perhaps TRBD2 (5 bases). This CDR3 contains 14 residues. Trimming cost V 6 bases and J 3 bases, with 13 bases left between them. Germline-derived CDR1 and CDR2 are LNHDA and SQIVND (reference sequence). The CDR3 loop reads CASRRTPATDTQYF. The CDR3 DNA is TGTGCCAGTAGACGGACTCCGGCGACAGATACGCAGTATTTT.

The chain couples TRBV5-1 to TRBJ2-1; 11 bases agree with TRBD1. V was clipped by 0 bases and J by 8 bases; unmatched bases: 4. Germline V gives CDR1 SGHRS, CDR2 YFSETQ. CDR3 length equals 15 residues. CDR3 sequence: CASSLGTGGLYEQFF. Written as DNA, the CDR3 is TGCGCCAGCAGCTTGGGGACAGGGGGCTTATATGAGCAGTTCTTC.

The V and J genes are TRBV29-1 and TRBJ1-1, with a possible D match to TRBD1 (5 bases). CDR1 and CDR2 (germline): SQVTM, ANQGSEA. The CDR3 runs to 12 residues. This CDR3 reads CAGYRMNTEAFF. The CDR3 nucleotides are TGCGCAGGGTACCGCATGAACACTGAAGCTTTCTTT.

This rearrangement joins TRBV5-6 to TRBJ2-7; TRBD2 might be the D (6 bases). The CDR3 is made up of 15 amino acids. The ends were cut back, 0 bases at V and 6 bases at J, with 16 bases in the middle. Germline loops: CDR1 SGHDT, CDR2 YYEEEE. CDR3 protein: CASSLAGVIGAEQYF. CDR3 coding DNA: TGTGCCAGCAGCTTGGCGGGGGTAATCGGTGCCGAGCAGTACTTC. The entire variable domain, with the rest obtained from reference TRBV5-6 and TRBJ2-7, is as follows: DAGVTQSPTHLIKTRGQQVTLRCSPKSGHDTVSWYQQALGQGPQFIFQYYEEEERQRGNFPDRFSGHQFPNYSSELNVNALLLGDSALYLCASSLAGVIGAEQYFGPGTRLTVT.

The chain uses TRBV9 and TRBJ1-1; maybe TRBD1 (6 bases). CDR1 SGDLS and CDR2 YYNGEE come from the germline V gene. V was trimmed by 4 bases and J by 1 base, leaving 17 bases between them. The CDR3 extends over 16 amino acids. The CDR3 protein is CASSLLTGPENTEAFF. CDR3 in DNA: TGTGCCAGCAGCTTGCTGACAGGTCCCGAGAACACTGAAGCTTTCTTT.

The chain employs TRBV6-1 and TRBJ1-2; 7 bases fit TRBD1. Unmatched junction bases numbered 9, after V lost 8 bases and J lost 6 bases. CDR3 length: 13 residues. The V gene's germline CDR1 is MNHNS and CDR2 SASEGT. CDR3 sequence: CASGGQIDHGYTF. The CDR3 bases are TGTGCCAGCGGGGGACAGATAGATCATGGCTACACCTTC.

This chain joins TRBV5-1 and TRBJ1-2; 10 bases map to TRBD1. J was trimmed by 4 bases and V by 3 bases; bases with no gene match: 6. The CDR3 runs 15 residues. The germline V gene has CDR1 SGHRS and CDR2 YFSETQ. In DNA, the CDR3 is TGCGCCAGCAGCTCCACGGGACAGGGGATCTATGGCTACACCTTC. Amino acid sequence: CASSSTGQGIYGYTF.

The genes are TRBV4-3 and TRBJ1-2, with 7 bases identical to TRBD1. V lost 3 bases to trimming and J lost 8 bases; unmatched junction nucleotides: 9. The CDR3 has 14 amino acids. Germline-derived CDR1 and CDR2 are LGHNA and YSLEER. CDR3 loop: CASSQSGQVEGYTF. In nucleotides, the CDR3 is TGCGCCAGCAGCCAGTCCGGACAGGTCGAGGGCTACACCTTC.

The chain employs TRBV9 and TRBJ2-3, with 7 bases that match TRBD2. Trimming cost V 4 bases and J 6 bases; bases outside gene matches: 8. This CDR3 is built from 14 residues. Per the germline V gene, CDR1 is SGDLS and CDR2 is YYNGEE. The CDR3 spells CASSPRLGGDTQYF. The CDR3 DNA reads as TGTGCCAGCAGCCCCCGGCTGGGAGGGGATACGCAGTATTTT. The full variable domain, its missing parts supplied by reference TRBV9 and TRBJ2-3, is DSGVTQTPKHLITATGQRVTLRCSPRSGDLSVYWYQQSLDQGLQFLIQYYNGEERAKGNILERFSAQQFPDLHSELNLSSLELGDSALYFCASSPRLGGDTQYFGPGTRLTVL.

The chain joins TRBV7-2 to TRBJ2-7; D is possibly TRBD2 (6 bases). Germline-derived CDR1 and CDR2 are SGHTA and FQGNSA. The CDR3 has 16 residues. The V end was cut by 2 bases, the J end by 2 bases, with 16 bases between. The DNA of the CDR3 is TGTGCCAGCAGCTTATATAATAGCGGCGGTCCCTACGAGCAGTACTTC. Its translation is CASSLYNSGGPYEQYF.

V usage is TRBV7-9 and J usage is TRBJ1-2, with D perhaps TRBD1 (5 bases). This CDR3 has 16 residues. The V end lost 0 bases, the J end lost 3 bases, and 14 bases lay between the germline ends. Germline lookup yields CDR1 SEHNR and CDR2 FQNEAQ (reference sequence). The CDR3 nucleotides read TGTGCCAGCAGCTTAGCGAGTGGGGCAGATCACTATGGCTACACCTTC. Its protein product is CASSLASGADHYGYTF.

V is TRBV5-1 and J is TRBJ2-7, with 7 bases aligning to TRBD1. V lost 0 bases and J lost 6; bases outside the gene matches: 9. The CDR3 length is 15 residues. In germline, CDR1 is SGHRS, CDR2 YFSETQ. For the CDR3, the DNA is TGCGCCAGCAGCTTGGCCGGGACAGACCCGGCCGAGCAGTACTTC. It codes for CASSLAGTDPAEQYF.

This chain joins TRBV2 and TRBJ2-2, with TRBD1 identical over 9 bases. V lost 10 bases to trimming and J lost 3 bases; unmatched junction nucleotides: 3. The CDR3 consists of 13 residues. The germline gives CDR1 SNHLY, CDR2 FYNNEI. CDR3 coding DNA: TGTGCCACCACAGGGGGCTACACCGGGGAGCTGTTTTTT. This translates into CATTGGYTGELFF.

The chain links TRBV6-6 to TRBJ1-2, with TRBD1 identical over 7 bases. Trimming took 2 bases from V and 3 from J; bases not matched to a gene: 3. Looked up from germline, CDR1 is MNHNY and CDR2 is SVGAGI (reference sequence). The CDR3 length is 14 residues. CDR3 sequence (DNA): TGTGCCAGCAGTTACGGTGGACAGGACTATGGCTACACCTTC. Translation: CASSYGGQDYGYTF.

The chain uses TRBV6-5 and TRBJ1-2; the D is unclear. Germline V gene lookup returns CDR1 MNHEY and CDR2 SVGAGI. Trimming pared 0 bases from V and 6 bases from J, leaving 17 bases between. The CDR3 consists of 16 residues. Written as DNA, the CDR3 is TGTGCCAGCAGTTACTCAGGGCCTGGAGGGTTAGATGGCTACACCTTC. Translated, it gives CASSYSGPGGLDGYTF.

The chain uses TRBV9 and TRBJ2-1; 13 bases line up with TRBD2. The germline CDR1 and CDR2 sequences are SGDLS and YYNGEE. J was trimmed by 2 bases and V by 2 bases; bases with no gene match: 10. The CDR3 totals 19 residues. The CDR3 reads CASSVPLAGGSSTYNEQFF. The DNA of the CDR3 is TGTGCCAGCAGCGTCCCACTAGCGGGGGGGTCTTCTACCTACAATGAGCAGTTCTTC. The full variable domain, rest sourced from reference TRBV9 and TRBJ2-1, is DSGVTQTPKHLITATGQRVTLRCSPRSGDLSVYWYQQSLDQGLQFLIQYYNGEERAKGNILERFSAQQFPDLHSELNLSSLELGDSALYFCASSVPLAGGSSTYNEQFFGPGTRLTVL.

This sequence joins TRBV18 and TRBJ2-6; D is uncertain. Per germline, CDR1 KGHSH and CDR2 LQKENI. Trimming took 0 bases from V and 0 from J, leaving 6 bases between them. This CDR3 is 16 amino acids long. The chain's CDR3 is CASSPPPSSGANVLTF. CDR3 nucleotides: TGTGCCAGCTCACCACCACCCAGCTCTGGGGCCAACGTCCTGACTTTC.

This chain uses TRBV19 with TRBJ2-3, with TRBD2 matching 13 bases. V dropped 3 bases and J dropped 9; count of bases not matched to a gene: 6. The CDR3 is 15 residues long. From germline, CDR1 is LNHDA and CDR2 SQIVND (reference sequence). CDR3 loop: CASSMGLAGSLTQYF. The CDR3, as DNA: TGTGCCAGTAGTATGGGACTAGCGGGATCTCTGACGCAGTATTTT.

The rearrangement links TRBV7-2 to TRBJ2-3, with TRBD2 identical over 8 bases. CDR1 and CDR2 from the germline V gene are SGHTA and FQGNSA. This CDR3 has 17 amino acids. V lost 4 bases and J lost 2; bases outside the gene matches: 11. CDR3 DNA: TGTGCCAGCAGCTCAGGGTTGAGCGGGGGAAACACAGATACGCAGTATTTT. Encoded protein: CASSSGLSGGNTDTQYF.

This clone showed up just once. This sample also contains other DNA sequences that code for the same CDR3. The J gene is TRBJ2-7, the V gene TRBV27; the D is unclear. Germline V gene data show CDR1 as MNHEY and CDR2 as SMNVEV (reference sequence). The CDR3 is 13 residues long. Deletions cut 2 bases from V and 3 bases from J, with 8 bases between. The DNA of the CDR3 is TGTGCCAGCAGTTTAGGGCAGAGCTACGAGCAGTACTTC. Translated, it gives CASSLGQSYEQYF.

This chain joins TRBV6-5 and TRBJ2-3; 10 bases map to TRBD2. V lost 6 bases to trimming and J lost 2 bases; unmatched junction nucleotides: 5. The CDR3 is made up of 15 amino acids. The germline V gene has CDR1 MNHEY and CDR2 SVGAGI. CDR3 sequence (DNA): TGTGCCAGCAGCCCGCTAGCGGGGGTCACAGATACGCAGTATTTT. This sequence encodes CASSPLAGVTDTQYF.

The chain employs TRBV18 and TRBJ1-1, with D unresolved. V was pared by 0 bases and J by 6 bases, with 14 bases between. CDR1 is KGHSH, CDR2 LQKENI, per germline. The CDR3 length is 15 residues. This CDR3 reads CASSPPAGMPPEAFF. The CDR3 DNA reads as TGTGCCAGCTCACCACCGGCGGGAATGCCGCCTGAAGCTTTCTTT.

CDR3 nucleotides: TGCAGCGTTGTTTTCGTCAACCTCAGGGGTTGGGAACTCCTAGGAGAGACCCAGTACTTC. It is translated as CSVVFVNLRGWELLGETQYF. The J gene is TRBJ2-5, the V gene TRBV29-1; tentatively, D is TRBD1 (6 bases). Trimming left V 4 bases short and J 4 bases short, with 34 bases between. The germline V gene encodes CDR1 SQVTM and CDR2 ANQGSEA. This CDR3 is 20 amino acids long. Drawing the rest from reference TRBV29-1 and TRBJ2-5, the complete variable domain is SAVISQKPSRDICQRGTSLTIQCQVDSQVTMMFWYRQQPGQSLTLIATANQGSEATYESGFVIDKFPISRPNLTFSTLTVSNMSPEDSSIYLCSVVFVNLRGWELLGETQYFGPGTRLLVL.

This chain links TRBV7-2 with TRBJ2-3, with a weak D call TRBD1 (6 bases). The V and J ends lost 1 base and 12 bases respectively, with 11 bases between them. Germline CDR1 and CDR2: SGHTA and FQGNSA. The CDR3 runs to 12 residues. CDR3 protein: CASSLDEGEQYF. CDR3 DNA: TGTGCCAGCAGCTTAGACGAGGGGGAACAGTATTTT.

This sequence joins TRBV7-8 and TRBJ1-1; D is undetermined. Trimming left V 1 base short and J 1 base short, with 10 bases between. The CDR3 extends over 15 amino acids. From germline, CDR1 is SGHVS and CDR2 FQNEAQ. CDR3: CASSLGGHWNTEAFF. The DNA for the CDR3 is TGTGCCAGCAGCTTAGGAGGGCACTGGAACACTGAAGCTTTCTTT. The full variable domain, in which reference TRBV7-8 and TRBJ1-1 provide the parts outside the CDR3, is GAGVSQSPRYKVAKRGQDVALRCDPISGHVSLFWYQQALGQGPEFLTYFQNEAQLDKSGLPSDRFFAERPEGSVSTLKIQRTQQEDSAVYLCASSLGGHWNTEAFFGQGTRLTVV.

The rearrangement joins TRBV19 to TRBJ2-2, with TRBD2 matching over 15 bases. Germline lookup yields CDR1 LNHDA and CDR2 SQIVND (reference sequence). CDR3 size: 16 residues. J lost 4 bases, V lost 7 bases, and 4 bases had no gene match. The CDR3 sequence: CASMGLAGGPTGELFF. CDR3 DNA: TGTGCCAGTATGGGACTAGCGGGGGGACCCACCGGGGAGCTGTTTTTT. The variable domain in full, completed from reference TRBV19 and TRBJ2-2, reads DGGITQSPKYLFRKEGQNVTLSCEQNLNHDAMYWYRQDPGQGLRLIYYSQIVNDFQKGDIAEGYSVSREKKESFPLTVTSAQKNPTAFYLCASMGLAGGPTGELFFGEGSRLTVL.